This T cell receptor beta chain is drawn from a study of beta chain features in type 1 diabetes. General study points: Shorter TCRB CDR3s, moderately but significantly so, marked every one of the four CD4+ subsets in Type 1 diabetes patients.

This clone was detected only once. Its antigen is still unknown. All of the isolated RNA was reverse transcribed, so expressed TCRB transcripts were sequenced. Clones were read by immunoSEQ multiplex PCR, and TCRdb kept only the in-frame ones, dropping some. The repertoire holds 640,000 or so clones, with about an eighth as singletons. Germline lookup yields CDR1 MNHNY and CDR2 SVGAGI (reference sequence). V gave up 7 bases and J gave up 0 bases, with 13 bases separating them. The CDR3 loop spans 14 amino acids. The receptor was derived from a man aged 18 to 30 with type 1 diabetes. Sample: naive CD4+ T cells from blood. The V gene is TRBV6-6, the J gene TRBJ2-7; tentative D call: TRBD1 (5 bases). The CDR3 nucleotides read TGTGCCAGCACCCCACAGGAGAACTCCTACGAGCAGTACTTC. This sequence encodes CASTPQENSYEQYF.